This T cell receptor (beta chain) appears in the sequencing data of a study of long-term antiretroviral therapy in people with HIV. Study context: Samples collected earliest predate the 2015 immediate-ART recommendation by about a decade. The study, taken as a whole, reports: Post-ART, diversity grew, though it stayed under transplant donor control levels. Clones that had undergone expansion before ART dominated the repertoire at all time points.

For this clone: What it recognizes is unknown.

Each donor had at least one pre-ART and at least two post-ART PBMC samples. Survey level was the resolution at which the v3.0 immunoSEQ assay ran. The repertoire was sequenced with immunoSEQ multiplex PCR; TCRdb's copy has only in-frame clones and lacks some. The sample lists 30,000 to 35,000 clones, more than 95% seen once, with less than 3.5% in the top ten. Losses at the gene ends were 6 bases for V and 5 bases for J; bases not matched to a gene: 4. Germline CDR1 and CDR2: MGHDK and SYGVNS. The length of the CDR3 is 14 residues. This chain uses TRBV25-1 with TRBJ1-4, with 9 bases lining up with TRBD1. Here the sequenced sample was unsorted PBMCs, taken 6.9 years after starting antiretroviral therapy. The sequence came from a man between 25 and 39 years old with HIV. The CDR3 spells CASRGQGGNEKLFF. The CDR3 region has the DNA TGTGCCAGCAGGGGACAGGGAGGGAATGAAAAACTGTTTTTT.